Each of the 32 T cell receptor beta chains below was sequenced from the same sample in a study of blood T cells in healthy people across ages. Primers used in a second PCR of roughly 7 to 11 cycles were a sample-barcoded 5' primer and a J-beta primer mix. TCRdb re-called the 5' RACE reads through MiXCR, storing one row per CDR3 protein. The profile shows 800,000 to 950,000 distinct CDR3 sequences, 25% to 30% of them singletons. Separately, the same data were catalogued under a study of T cells of mothers and their children.

Material for sequencing was blood. These receptors were taken from a woman aged 40 to 50 in good health.

A few counts support this clonotype. The V and J genes are TRBV5-5 and TRBJ2-3; 8 bases align to TRBD2. Germline V CDR1 and CDR2: SGHKS, YYEKEE (reference sequence). The CDR3 runs 15 residues. Trimming took 1 base from V and 5 from J; bases not matched to a gene: 6. This CDR3 reads CASSLTGAGGDTQYF. In DNA, the CDR3 is TGTGCCAGCAGCTTGACGGGGGCGGGGGGAGATACGCAGTATTTT.

This clonotype has just a few counts. The V gene is TRBV5-1, the J gene TRBJ2-3; a possible D gene is TRBD1 (6 bases). V was pared by 2 bases and J by 3 bases, with 16 bases between. The length of the CDR3 is 16 residues. CDR1 and CDR2 (germline): SGHRS, YFSETQ. The CDR3 loop is CASSFAGRGVTDTQYF. CDR3 in DNA: TGCGCCAGCAGCTTTGCGGGCAGGGGAGTGACAGATACGCAGTATTTT.

This clonotype was observed at least ten times. V gene TRBV4-1 combines with J gene TRBJ2-7; TRBD1 agrees at 7 bases. Germline assignment: CDR1 MGHRA and CDR2 YSYEKL. There are 18 residues in the CDR3. Trimming removed 1 base from V and 7 bases from J; junction bases left unmatched: 19. CDR3 DNA: TGCGCCAGCAGCCAAGTCTCCCTTGGACAGGCTCGAAAACGGGAGCAGTACTTC. It translates to CASSQVSLGQARKREQYF.

This clonotype is a singleton in its sample. The genes are TRBV28 and TRBJ2-7; 7 nucleotides match TRBD2. Germline V gives CDR1 MDHEN, CDR2 SYDVKM. The CDR3 runs 14 residues. J was trimmed by 4 bases and V by 3 bases; bases with no gene match: 6. CDR3: CASSFGGFRYEQYF. CDR3 nucleotide sequence: TGTGCCAGCAGTTTCGGGGGGTTTCGGTACGAGCAGTACTTC.

The rearrangement uses TRBV5-1 and TRBJ2-7; a weak D match, TRBD1 (7 bases). CDR1 is SGHRS, CDR2 YFSETQ, per germline. CDR3 size: 15 residues. Trimming cost V 0 bases and J 4 bases, with 14 bases left between them. The CDR3 is CASSLVGDSGYEQYF. CDR3 coding DNA: TGCGCCAGCAGCTTGGTGGGGGACAGCGGGTACGAGCAGTACTTC. Complete variable domain (other parts from reference TRBV5-1 and TRBJ2-7): KAGVTQTPRYLIKTRGQQVTLSCSPISGHRSVSWYQQTPGQGLQFLFEYFSETQRNKGNFPGRFSGRQFSNSRSEMNVSTLELGDSALYLCASSLVGDSGYEQYFGPGTRLTVT.

This clonotype was observed a handful of times. The chain recombines TRBV18 with TRBJ1-1; a possible D gene is TRBD1 (6 bases). V lost 0 bases and J 2 bases, leaving 10 bases between the germline ends. Germline values: CDR1 KGHSH, CDR2 LQKENI. This CDR3 is 15 amino acids long. The CDR3 DNA reads as TGTGCCAGCTCACCACCGGGGGGGCAAAACACTGAAGCTTTCTTT. Protein: CASSPPGGQNTEAFF.

There are a few counts of this clonotype. This chain connects TRBV4-1 to TRBJ1-1; D is unresolved. The CDR3 has 15 residues. Germline V gene sequence: CDR1 MGHRA, CDR2 YSYEKL. V lost 2 bases and J 3 bases, leaving 13 bases between the germline ends. The CDR3 DNA is TGCGCCAGCAGCCAACCCCAAGGGAGGGACACTGAAGCTTTCTTT. This codes for CASSQPQGRDTEAFF.

This clonotype was counted only a few times. The V call is TRBV6-2 or TRBV6-3, the J call TRBJ2-1; D unresolved. Trimming removed 2 bases at V and 6 bases at J, with 11 bases between. Germline assignment: CDR1 MNHEY and CDR2 SVGEGT. This CDR3 is 14 amino acids long. CDR3 residues: CASSYLLGSNEQFF. The CDR3 DNA follows: TGTGCCAGCAGTTACCTCCTAGGTAGCAATGAGCAGTTCTTC.

This clonotype was observed many times. V is TRBV5-1 and J is TRBJ1-2; tentatively, D is TRBD1 (6 bases). The V gene's germline CDR1 is SGHRS and CDR2 YFSETQ. The CDR3 totals 14 residues. The V and J ends lost 2 bases and 2 bases respectively, with 10 bases between them. For the CDR3, the DNA is TGCGCCAGCAGCTTCTCAGGGGACAACTATGGCTACACCTTC. It yields the protein CASSFSGDNYGYTF.

This sequence joins TRBV5-1 and TRBJ1-1; D is uncertain. The germline V gene has CDR1 SGHRS and CDR2 YFSETQ. The V gene lost 3 bases and the J gene lost 4 bases, with 16 bases spanning the gap. The CDR3 has 15 residues. CDR3 coding DNA: TGCGCCAGCAGCTCCATTCGCCACGGTGGCACTGAAGCTTTCTTT. Translation gives CASSSIRHGGTEAFF. The complete variable domain, with remaining parts taken from reference TRBV5-1 and TRBJ1-1, reads KAGVTQTPRYLIKTRGQQVTLSCSPISGHRSVSWYQQTPGQGLQFLFEYFSETQRNKGNFPGRFSGRQFSNSRSEMNVSTLELGDSALYLCASSSIRHGGTEAFFGQGTRLTVV.

In its sample, this clonotype was seen a few times. The rearrangement uses TRBV5-4 and TRBJ2-1, with D possibly matching TRBD2 (5 bases). There are 14 residues in the CDR3. Trimming took off 4 bases at V and 5 bases at J, with 13 bases between the two ends. Germline V lookup: CDR1 SGHNT, CDR2 YYREEE (reference sequence). CDR3 sequence: CASSRAGKHNEQFF. The CDR3 DNA is TGTGCCAGCAGCCGTGCCGGGAAACACAATGAGCAGTTCTTC.

This rearrangement joins TRBV6-1 to TRBJ2-3; the match to TRBD1 covers 10 bases. This CDR3 has 16 amino acids. Unmatched junction bases numbered 12, after V lost 2 bases and J lost 10 bases. The germline CDR1 and CDR2 sequences are MNHNS and SASEGT. CDR3 loop: CASSESPGQGCESQYF. DNA for the CDR3: TGTGCCAGCAGTGAATCCCCGGGACAGGGGTGTGAATCGCAGTATTTT.

This clonotype was picked up a small number of times. The genes are TRBV9 and TRBJ2-1; D is undetermined. Germline V lookup: CDR1 SGDLS, CDR2 YYNGEE. The V end was cut by 2 bases, the J end by 3 bases, with 12 bases between. This CDR3 has 15 residues. The CDR3 sequence is CASSVDPGLYNEQFF. As DNA, the CDR3 is TGTGCCAGCAGCGTTGACCCGGGCCTCTACAATGAGCAGTTCTTC.

The rearrangement links TRBV19 to TRBJ1-5; tentatively, D is TRBD1 (6 bases). The CDR3 has 15 amino acids. Trimming removed 1 base from V and 7 bases from J, with 14 bases in between. Germline CDR1 reads LNHDA; CDR2 reads SQIVND (reference sequence). In DNA form, the CDR3 reads TGTGCCAGTAGTATAGCGTCAGGGGCGAGACAGCCCCAGCATTTT. This gives the protein CASSIASGARQPQHF.

Many counts were recorded for this clonotype. The V and J genes are TRBV9 and TRBJ1-1; TRBD1 is a possible D gene (6 bases). V lost 0 bases to trimming and J lost 2 bases, with 11 bases between them. Germline V gene sequence: CDR1 SGDLS, CDR2 YYNGEE. CDR3 length: 15 residues. Here the CDR3 DNA reads TGTGCCAGCAGCGTAGGGCAGGGGCGAAACACTGAAGCTTTCTTT. It yields the protein CASSVGQGRNTEAFF. Using reference TRBV9 and TRBJ1-1 for the parts outside the CDR3, the full variable domain is DSGVTQTPKHLITATGQRVTLRCSPRSGDLSVYWYQQSLDQGLQFLIQYYNGEERAKGNILERFSAQQFPDLHSELNLSSLELGDSALYFCASSVGQGRNTEAFFGQGTRLTVV.

The chain couples TRBV7-3 to TRBJ1-1; D perhaps matches TRBD1 (5 bases). This CDR3 region has 14 residues. Looked up from germline, CDR1 is SGHTA and CDR2 is FQGTGA. V lost 4 bases to trimming and J lost 7 bases, with 16 bases between them. CDR3 residues: CASSSRDGSFEAFF. For the CDR3, the DNA is TGTGCCAGCAGCTCCCGGGACGGAAGCTTTGAAGCTTTCTTT.

This clonotype was observed a few times. The chain has TRBV20-1 and TRBJ1-5, with 8 bases fitting TRBD1. CDR3 length: 13 amino acids. The germline V gene has CDR1 DFQATT and CDR2 SNEGSKA (reference sequence). V trimming: 3 bases; J trimming: 7 bases; junction bases outside the gene matches: 5. The CDR3 spells CSARDRVGQPQHF. The CDR3 nucleotides are TGCAGTGCTAGGGACAGGGTTGGACAGCCCCAGCATTTT.

The CDR3, as DNA: TGCGCCAGCAGGGGGGTTGACGGATACACTGAAGCTTTCTTT. It translates to CASRGVDGYTEAFF. This chain joins TRBV4-1 and TRBJ1-1; D may be TRBD1 (5 bases). The CDR3 consists of 14 residues. V lost 6 bases and J 3 bases, leaving 14 bases between the germline ends. CDR1 MGHRA and CDR2 YSYEKL come from the germline V gene.

This clonotype occurred many times. The chain is built from TRBV7-8 and TRBJ1-4; TRBD1 matches 10 bases. The germline V gene has CDR1 SGHVS and CDR2 FQNEAQ. V lost 0 bases, J lost 8 bases, and 12 bases stayed unmatched. The CDR3 loop spans 18 amino acids. CDR3 amino acids: CASSLAPNLGTGVEKLFF. The CDR3 bases are TGTGCCAGCAGCTTAGCCCCTAACCTGGGGACAGGGGTCGAAAAACTGTTTTTT.

This clonotype came up a few times. The genes are TRBV29-1 and TRBJ2-4; D could derive from TRBD1 or TRBD2 (5 bases each). The V end lost 6 bases, the J end lost 1 base, and 19 bases lay between the germline ends. The germline V gene encodes CDR1 SQVTM and CDR2 ANQGSEA. The CDR3 length is 16 residues. The CDR3 nucleotides read TGCAGCGTACACCCCACGGGGCTTGGCGCCAAAAACATTCAGTACTTC. Protein product: CSVHPTGLGAKNIQYF.

The rearrangement joins TRBV10-3 to TRBJ1-1; D possibly corresponds to TRBD1 (5 bases). The germline V and J ends were trimmed by 6 bases and 0 bases, with 11 bases remaining between them. The CDR3 totals 14 residues. The germline gives CDR1 ENHRY, CDR2 SYGVKD. The CDR3: CAISTTALNTEAFF. In DNA, the CDR3 is TGTGCCATCAGCACGACAGCGTTGAACACTGAAGCTTTCTTT.

This chain uses TRBV20-1 with TRBJ1-2, with 7 nucleotides matching TRBD1. The CDR3 length is 14 residues. V shed 5 bases, J shed 6 bases, and the junction held 12 bases outside the gene matches. Germline lookup yields CDR1 DFQATT and CDR2 SNEGSKA (reference sequence). The CDR3 protein is CSALRRQGANGYTF. In DNA, the CDR3 is TGCAGTGCTCTCAGACGACAGGGAGCAAATGGCTACACCTTC.

This clonotype was counted only a few times. V usage is TRBV4-3 and J usage is TRBJ1-4; D possibly corresponds to TRBD1 (6 bases). From germline, CDR1 is LGHNA and CDR2 YSLEER. V was pared by 8 bases and J by 7 bases, with 8 bases between. The CDR3 extends over 11 amino acids. This chain's CDR3 is CASHRVEKLFF. In nucleotides, the CDR3 is TGCGCCAGCCACAGGGTTGAAAAACTGTTTTTT.

V is TRBV7-9 and J is TRBJ1-1; tentatively, D is TRBD1 (6 bases). This CDR3 contains 14 residues. Per the germline V gene, CDR1 is SEHNR and CDR2 is FQNEAQ (reference sequence). V lost 5 bases and J lost 6, with 16 bases in between. CDR3 sequence (DNA): TGTGCCAGCAGCCCCGAAGTGGGGGCGGCTGAAGCTTTCTTT. Protein: CASSPEVGAAEAFF.

The rearrangement joins TRBV10-3 to TRBJ2-1; TRBD2 agrees at 13 bases. The CDR3 totals 18 residues. The germline CDR1 and CDR2 sequences are ENHRY and SYGVKD. V dropped 6 bases and J dropped 2; count of bases not matched to a gene: 10. CDR3: CAISSPTSGGPPYNEQFF. The CDR3, as DNA: TGTGCCATCAGCTCCCCGACTAGCGGGGGGCCCCCCTACAATGAGCAGTTCTTC.

This clonotype was detected many times. The CDR3 DNA sequence: TGTGCCAGCAGCTTAGGAGGGGGAGGCAATCAGCCCCAGCATTTT. This sequence encodes CASSLGGGGNQPQHF. The V gene is TRBV28, the J gene TRBJ1-5; a weak D match, TRBD1 (6 bases). Germline CDR1 reads MDHEN; CDR2 reads SYDVKM. Trimming removed 6 bases at V and 2 bases at J, with 14 bases between. The CDR3 has 15 residues.

This chain connects TRBV20-1 to TRBJ1-5; D not certain. CDR3 size: 12 residues. V lost 5 bases and J lost 1, with 6 bases in between. The germline V gene encodes CDR1 DFQATT and CDR2 SNEGSKA (reference sequence). The CDR3 DNA follows: TGCAGTGCTGTCAAGAGCAATCAGCCCCAGCATTTT. Amino acids: CSAVKSNQPQHF.

This clonotype was detected many times. The chain has TRBV6-6 and TRBJ2-5; 8 bases line up with TRBD1. There are 15 residues in the CDR3. Germline assignment: CDR1 MNHNY and CDR2 SVGAGI (reference sequence). Trimming at V came to 2 bases and at J to 2 bases, leaving 4 bases not matched to a gene. The CDR3 sequence is CASSYRTGLQETQYF. In nucleotides, the CDR3 is TGTGCCAGCAGTTACAGGACAGGGCTGCAAGAGACCCAGTACTTC.

This clonotype was picked up a small number of times. The chain recombines TRBV7-9 with TRBJ2-5; 10 positions match TRBD1. Per germline, CDR1 SEHNR and CDR2 FQNEAQ (reference sequence). The V gene end was trimmed by 3 bases and the J gene end by 1 base; junction bases not matched to a gene: 8. The CDR3 consists of 17 residues. The CDR3 DNA follows: TGTGCCAGCAGCTTCCCCCTAGGACAGGGGGGCCAAGAGACCCAGTACTTC. It is translated as CASSFPLGQGGQETQYF.

This clonotype showed up many times. V gene TRBV5-6 combines with J gene TRBJ2-4; a possible D gene is TRBD1 (6 bases). Germline assignment: CDR1 SGHDT and CDR2 YYEEEE. The CDR3 runs to 20 residues. Between the trimmed V and J ends, which lost 3 bases and 0 bases, there was a span of 25 bases. The DNA of the CDR3 is TGTGCCAGCAGCTCAAGACTACAGGGTCGAGGGGCTTTAGCCAAAAACATTCAGTACTTC. This translates into CASSSRLQGRGALAKNIQYF.

This clonotype was picked up one time. This rearrangement joins TRBV19 to TRBJ1-2; weak D call: TRBD1 (6 bases). This CDR3 is built from 15 residues. Between the trimmed V and J ends, which lost 9 bases and 8 bases, there was a span of 25 bases. In germline, CDR1 is LNHDA, CDR2 SQIVND (reference sequence). The CDR3 spells CASRETGSIRSGYTF. The CDR3 DNA is TGTGCCAGCAGGGAAACAGGGTCTATTAGGTCGGGCTACACCTTC.

This clonotype was recorded at least ten times. The V call is TRBV6-2 or TRBV6-3, the J call TRBJ1-2; D not certain. Germline-derived CDR1 and CDR2 are MNHEY and SVGEGT. The V and J ends lost 2 bases and 4 bases respectively, with 14 bases between them. The CDR3 covers 15 residues. The CDR3 loop is CASSYHFEGTYGYTF. The CDR3 nucleotides are TGTGCCAGCAGTTACCATTTTGAGGGTACCTATGGCTACACCTTC.